This entry concerns a single T cell receptor beta chain. In patients chosen for sequencing, flow cytometry had shown CD8+CD57+ cell expansion. Acquired aplastic anemia of severe grade affected all patients. Trimming left V 2 bases short and J 4 bases short, with 23 bases between. The CDR3 contains 18 residues. Per the germline V gene, CDR1 is MNHEY and CDR2 is SVGEGT. This specimen comes from a study of CD8+CD57+ T cells in acquired aplastic anemia. It was genomic DNA that served as the template for profiling TCR beta VDJ and CDR3. TCRdb ran MiXCR on the reads and lists one entry per CDR3 protein. Of around 200,000 distinct CDR3 sequences in the sample, about half are singletons; the top ten hold under 15%.

The chain couples TRBV6-2 or TRBV6-3 to TRBJ1-2; D ambiguous. The receptor comes from a human donor with aplastic anemia. Sequenced sample: sorted CD4+, CD8+, or CD8+CD57+ T cells (not recorded which) from PBMCs. The CDR3 loop is CASSYKPPSVAAGYGYTF. In DNA form, the CDR3 reads TGTGCCAGCAGTTACAAACCCCCTTCGGTTGCAGCGGGCTATGGCTACACCTTC.